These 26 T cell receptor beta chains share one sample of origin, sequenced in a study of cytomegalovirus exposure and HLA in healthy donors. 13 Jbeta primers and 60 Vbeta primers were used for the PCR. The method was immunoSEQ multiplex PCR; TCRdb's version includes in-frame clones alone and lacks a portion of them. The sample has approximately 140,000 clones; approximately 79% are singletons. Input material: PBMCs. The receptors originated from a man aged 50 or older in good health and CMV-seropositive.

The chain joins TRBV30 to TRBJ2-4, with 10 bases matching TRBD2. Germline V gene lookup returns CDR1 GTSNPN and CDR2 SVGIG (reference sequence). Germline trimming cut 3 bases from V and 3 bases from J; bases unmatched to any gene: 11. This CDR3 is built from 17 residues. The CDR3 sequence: CAWRSLAGEGVKNIQYF. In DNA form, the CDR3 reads TGTGCCTGGAGAAGTCTAGCGGGAGAGGGAGTCAAAAACATTCAGTACTTC.

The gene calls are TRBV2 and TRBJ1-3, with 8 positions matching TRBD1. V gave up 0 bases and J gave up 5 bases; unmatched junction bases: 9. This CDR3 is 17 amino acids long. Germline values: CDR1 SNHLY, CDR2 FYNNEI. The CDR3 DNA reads TGTGCCAGCAGTGAAGCACTGATAGGACAGGGAAGAAACACCATATATTTT. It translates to CASSEALIGQGRNTIYF.

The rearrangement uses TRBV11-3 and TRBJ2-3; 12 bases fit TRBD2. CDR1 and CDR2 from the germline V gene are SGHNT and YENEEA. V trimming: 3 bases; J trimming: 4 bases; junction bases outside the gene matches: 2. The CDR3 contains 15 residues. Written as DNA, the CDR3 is TGTGCCAGCAGCTTCGGACTAGCGGGATCAGATACGCAGTATTTT. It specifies CASSFGLAGSDTQYF. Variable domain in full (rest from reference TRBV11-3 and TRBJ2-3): EAGVVQSPRYKIIEKKQPVAFWCNPISGHNTLYWYLQNLGQGPELLIRYENEEAVDDSQLPKDRFSAERLKGVDSTLKIQPAELGDSAVYLCASSFGLAGSDTQYFGPGTRLTVL.

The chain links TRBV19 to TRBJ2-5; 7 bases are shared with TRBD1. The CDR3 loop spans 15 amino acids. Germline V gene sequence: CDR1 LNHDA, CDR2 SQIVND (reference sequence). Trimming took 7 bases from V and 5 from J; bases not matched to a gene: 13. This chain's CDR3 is CASKTWTGAGETQYF. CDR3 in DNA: TGTGCCAGTAAAACATGGACAGGAGCTGGGGAGACCCAGTACTTC.

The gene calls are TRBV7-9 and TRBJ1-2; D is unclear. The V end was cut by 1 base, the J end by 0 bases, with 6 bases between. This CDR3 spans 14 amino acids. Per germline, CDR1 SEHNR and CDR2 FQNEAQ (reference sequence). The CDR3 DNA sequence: TGTGCCAGCAGCTTAGGATCAGCTAACTATGGCTACACCTTC. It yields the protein CASSLGSANYGYTF.

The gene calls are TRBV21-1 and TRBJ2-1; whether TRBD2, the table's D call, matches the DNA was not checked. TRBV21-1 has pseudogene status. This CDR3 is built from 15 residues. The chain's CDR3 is CASSKREDSYNEQFF. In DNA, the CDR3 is TGTGCCAGCAGCAAACGAGAGGACTCCTACAATGAGCAGTTCTTC.

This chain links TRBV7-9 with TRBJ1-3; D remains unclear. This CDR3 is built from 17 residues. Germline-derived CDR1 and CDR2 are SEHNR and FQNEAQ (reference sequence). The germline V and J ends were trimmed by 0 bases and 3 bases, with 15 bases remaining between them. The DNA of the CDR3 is TGTGCCAGCAGCTTAGCGGGTCGGGGAGCAAGTGGAAACACCATATATTTT. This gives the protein CASSLAGRGASGNTIYF.

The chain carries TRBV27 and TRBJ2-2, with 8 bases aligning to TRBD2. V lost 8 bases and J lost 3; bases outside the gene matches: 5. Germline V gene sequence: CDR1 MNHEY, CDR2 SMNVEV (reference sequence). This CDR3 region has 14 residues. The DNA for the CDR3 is TGTGCCAGCCGGACTAGCCCTTACACCGGGGAGCTGTTTTTT. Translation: CASRTSPYTGELFF.

The CDR3 coding sequence is TGTGCCAGCAGCAAATACAAGGGGGAGTACAATGAGCAGTTCTTC. Protein: CASSKYKGEYNEQFF. The chain recombines TRBV21-1 with TRBJ2-1; TRBD1, the table's D call, lacks a check against the DNA. TRBV21-1 is an annotated pseudogene. CDR3 size: 15 residues.

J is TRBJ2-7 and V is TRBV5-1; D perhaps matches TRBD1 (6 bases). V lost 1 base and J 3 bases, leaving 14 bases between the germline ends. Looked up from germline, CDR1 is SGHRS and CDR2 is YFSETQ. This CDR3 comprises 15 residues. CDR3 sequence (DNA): TGCGCCAGCAGCTTGTCACAGGGAGCGGTCTACGAGCAGTACTTC. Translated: CASSLSQGAVYEQYF.

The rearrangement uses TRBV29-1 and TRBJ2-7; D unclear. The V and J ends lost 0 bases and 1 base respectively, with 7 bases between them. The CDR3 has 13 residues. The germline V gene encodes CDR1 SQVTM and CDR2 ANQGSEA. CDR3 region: CSVEDGRSYEQYF. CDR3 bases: TGCAGCGTTGAAGATGGCAGGTCCTACGAGCAGTACTTC.

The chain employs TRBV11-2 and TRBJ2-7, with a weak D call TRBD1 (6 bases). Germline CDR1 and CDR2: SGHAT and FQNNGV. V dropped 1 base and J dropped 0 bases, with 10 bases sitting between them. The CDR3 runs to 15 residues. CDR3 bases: TGTGCCAGCAGCTTAGCCCCGGACAGCTCCTACGAGCAGTACTTC. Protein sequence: CASSLAPDSSYEQYF.

In nucleotides, the CDR3 is TGTGCCAGCAGTTTGTCTGACTACACAGATACGCAGTATTTT. Amino acid sequence: CASSLSDYTDTQYF. The rearrangement uses TRBV28 and TRBJ2-3; D is possibly TRBD2 (5 bases). This CDR3 contains 14 residues. Germline lookup yields CDR1 MDHEN and CDR2 SYDVKM. Trimming removed 3 bases from V and 2 bases from J, with 9 bases in between.

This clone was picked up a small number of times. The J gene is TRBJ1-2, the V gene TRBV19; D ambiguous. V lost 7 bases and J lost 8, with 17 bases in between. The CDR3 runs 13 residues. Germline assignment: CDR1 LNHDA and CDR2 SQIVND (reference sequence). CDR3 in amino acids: CASTPRRLQGYTF. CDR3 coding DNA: TGTGCCAGTACCCCCCGGAGGTTACAGGGCTACACCTTC.

The CDR3 spells CASSPQPGSGNQPQHF. The CDR3 coding sequence is TGTGCCAGTAGTCCCCAACCAGGTAGCGGCAATCAGCCCCAGCATTTT. J is TRBJ1-5 and V is TRBV19, with D uncertain. Germline V CDR1 and CDR2: LNHDA, SQIVND (reference sequence). The CDR3 runs 16 residues. V was trimmed by 5 bases and J by 2 bases, leaving 16 bases between them.

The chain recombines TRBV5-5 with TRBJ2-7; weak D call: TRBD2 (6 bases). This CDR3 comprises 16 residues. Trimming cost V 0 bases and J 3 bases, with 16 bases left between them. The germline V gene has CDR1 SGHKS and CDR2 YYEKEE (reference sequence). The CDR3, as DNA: TGTGCCAGCAGCTTGGCAGGTGGGAGGCCTTTCTACGAGCAGTACTTC. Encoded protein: CASSLAGGRPFYEQYF.

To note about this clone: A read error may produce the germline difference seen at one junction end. In DNA form, the CDR3 reads TGTGCTAGCAGCAACAGCGGGAGGAGTACCGGGGAGCTGTTTTTT. Its translation is CASSNSGRSTGELFF. The chain uses TRBV7-7 and TRBJ2-2; 9 bases agree with TRBD2. The germline gives CDR1 SSHAT, CDR2 FNYEAQ (reference sequence). This CDR3 has 15 amino acids.

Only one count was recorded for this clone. The CDR3 reads CASSFDRPNEKLFF. Written as DNA, the CDR3 is TGTGCCAGCAGCTTCGACAGACCTAATGAAAAACTGTTTTTT. This rearrangement joins TRBV7-9 to TRBJ1-4, with a possible D match to TRBD1 (5 bases). CDR3 length: 14 residues. V lost 3 bases and J 3 bases, leaving 8 bases between the germline ends. The V gene's germline CDR1 is SEHNR and CDR2 FQNEAQ (reference sequence).

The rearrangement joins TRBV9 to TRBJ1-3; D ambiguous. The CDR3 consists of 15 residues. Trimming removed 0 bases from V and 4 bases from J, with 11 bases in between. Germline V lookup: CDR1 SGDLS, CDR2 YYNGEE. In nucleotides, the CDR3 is TGTGCCAGCAGCGTAGCCATGTGGGCGGGAAACACCATATATTTT. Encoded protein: CASSVAMWAGNTIYF.

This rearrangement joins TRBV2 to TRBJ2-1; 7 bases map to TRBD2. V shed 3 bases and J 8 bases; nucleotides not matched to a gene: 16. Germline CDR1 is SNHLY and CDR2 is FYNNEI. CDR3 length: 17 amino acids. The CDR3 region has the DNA TGTGCCAGCAGTGAGGCGGCGACTAGCTTCCTATCCCATGAGCAGTTCTTC. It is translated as CASSEAATSFLSHEQFF.

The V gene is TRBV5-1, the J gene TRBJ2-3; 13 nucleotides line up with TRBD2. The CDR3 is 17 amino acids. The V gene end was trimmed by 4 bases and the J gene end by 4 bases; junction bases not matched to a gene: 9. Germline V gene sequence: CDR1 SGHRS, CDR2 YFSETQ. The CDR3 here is CASSPGTSGNRADTQYF. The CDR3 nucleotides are TGCGCCAGCAGCCCCGGGACTAGCGGGAATAGGGCAGATACGCAGTATTTT.

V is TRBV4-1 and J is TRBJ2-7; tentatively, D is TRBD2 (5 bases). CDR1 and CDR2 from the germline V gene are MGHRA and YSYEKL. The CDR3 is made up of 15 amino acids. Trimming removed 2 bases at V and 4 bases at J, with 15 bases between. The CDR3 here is CASSQREASGYEQYF. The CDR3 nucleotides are TGCGCCAGCAGCCAACGGGAAGCGAGCGGTTACGAGCAGTACTTC.

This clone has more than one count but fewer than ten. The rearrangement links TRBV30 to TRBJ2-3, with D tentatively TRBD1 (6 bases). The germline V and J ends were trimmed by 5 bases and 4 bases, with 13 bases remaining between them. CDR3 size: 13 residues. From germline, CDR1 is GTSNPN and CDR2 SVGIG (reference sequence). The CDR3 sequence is CAWDNSGADTQYF. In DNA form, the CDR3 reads TGTGCCTGGGACAATTCAGGGGCAGATACGCAGTATTTT.

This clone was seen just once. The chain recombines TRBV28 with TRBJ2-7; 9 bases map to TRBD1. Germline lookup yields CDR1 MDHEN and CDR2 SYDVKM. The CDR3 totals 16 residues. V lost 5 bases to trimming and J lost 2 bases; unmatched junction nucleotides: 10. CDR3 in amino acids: CASSIPTGGKAYEQYF. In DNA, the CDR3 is TGTGCCAGCAGTATCCCGACAGGGGGTAAAGCCTACGAGCAGTACTTC.

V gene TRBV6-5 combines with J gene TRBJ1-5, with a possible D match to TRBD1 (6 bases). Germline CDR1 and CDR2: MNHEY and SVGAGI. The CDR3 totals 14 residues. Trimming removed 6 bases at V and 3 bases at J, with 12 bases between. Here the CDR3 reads CASRDKGVNQPQHF. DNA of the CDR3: TGTGCCAGCAGGGATAAGGGGGTCAATCAGCCCCAGCATTTT.

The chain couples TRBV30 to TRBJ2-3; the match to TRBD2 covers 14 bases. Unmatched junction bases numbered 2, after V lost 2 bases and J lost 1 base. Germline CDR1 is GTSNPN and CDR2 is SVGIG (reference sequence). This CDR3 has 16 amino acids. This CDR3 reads CAWSPGLAGGTDTQYF. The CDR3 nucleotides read TGTGCCTGGAGTCCGGGACTAGCGGGAGGCACAGATACGCAGTATTTT.